Presented here are 9 T cell receptor beta chains from one specimen sequenced in a study of blood T cell repertoires in COVID-19. Clones were sequenced by immunoSEQ multiplex PCR, and TCRdb holds only the in-frame ones, with some missing. Here the sample spans more than 350,000 clones, over 75% being singletons. The sample comprised PBMCs or T cells enriched from blood (not recorded which). All receptors derive from a young man who had recovered from COVID-19.

V gene TRBV5-1 combines with J gene TRBJ1-3, with no clear D. The CDR3 is 13 amino acids. Germline CDR1 is SGHRS and CDR2 is YFSETQ. Deletions cut 1 base from V and 7 bases from J, with 9 bases between. CDR3 bases: TGCGCCAGCAGCTTGATTCCCGGGAACACCATATATTTT. It is translated as CASSLIPGNTIYF.

V and J are TRBV7-2 and TRBJ2-2; D is unclear. Germline V CDR1 and CDR2: SGHTA, FQGNSA. The CDR3 has 16 residues. Trimming took 1 base from V and 6 from J, leaving 15 bases between them. This CDR3 reads CASSLDPSLGAGELFF. The CDR3 DNA sequence: TGTGCCAGCAGCTTAGACCCCTCGCTGGGCGCCGGGGAGCTGTTTTTT.

The rearrangement links TRBV28 to TRBJ2-1; 14 nucleotides line up with TRBD2. The CDR3 is 18 residues long. Germline CDR1 is MDHEN and CDR2 is SYDVKM. Trimming removed 1 base from V and 8 bases from J; junction bases left unmatched: 10. The chain's CDR3 is CASSLLGGTSGSRDEQFF. In DNA form, the CDR3 reads TGTGCCAGCAGTTTATTGGGGGGGACTAGCGGGAGTAGAGATGAGCAGTTCTTC.

The J gene is TRBJ2-1, the V gene TRBV6-4, with 11 positions matching TRBD1. The CDR3 loop spans 15 amino acids. After removal of 5 bases from V and 7 bases from J, the junction contained 7 bases not matched to a gene. In germline, CDR1 is MRHNA, CDR2 SNTAGT. This CDR3 reads CASSTGQGAMNEQFF. CDR3 in DNA: TGTGCCAGCAGTACCGGACAGGGGGCGATGAATGAGCAGTTCTTC.

This clone was counted once. This chain joins TRBV7-9 and TRBJ2-2; D remains unclear. Trimming removed 3 bases at V and 4 bases at J, with 12 bases between. Germline V CDR1 and CDR2: SEHNR, FQNEAQ (reference sequence). The CDR3 runs 15 residues. The CDR3 reads CASSFSAPVTGELFF. The CDR3 DNA follows: TGTGCCAGCAGCTTTTCCGCGCCGGTCACCGGGGAGCTGTTTTTT.

The chain has TRBV24-1 and TRBJ2-1; the match to TRBD1 covers 7 bases. J gave up 4 bases and V 5 bases, and 7 bases lay outside the gene matches. CDR1 and CDR2 (germline): KGHDR, SFDVKD. This CDR3 spans 15 amino acids. Here the CDR3 reads CATSVTGTAYNEQFF. In DNA form, the CDR3 reads TGTGCCACCAGTGTGACCGGGACAGCTTACAATGAGCAGTTCTTC.

This clone was found a few times. The chain combines TRBV2 with TRBJ1-1; D may be TRBD1 (5 bases). Germline assignment: CDR1 SNHLY and CDR2 FYNNEI. This CDR3 comprises 14 residues. The V gene lost 4 bases and the J gene lost 6 bases, with 15 bases spanning the gap. DNA for the CDR3: TGTGCCAGCAGTGTATCAGGGAACGTCGCTGAAGCTTTCTTT. It encodes CASSVSGNVAEAFF.

V and J are TRBV6-5 and TRBJ2-2; 7 nucleotides match TRBD2. V gave up 7 bases and J gave up 5 bases; unmatched junction bases: 10. Germline CDR1 reads MNHEY; CDR2 reads SVGAGI. This CDR3 comprises 15 residues. The CDR3 protein is CASIREGSPTGELFF. The CDR3 nucleotides read TGTGCCAGCATTAGGGAGGGGTCTCCGACCGGGGAGCTGTTTTTT.

The V call is TRBV5-6, the J call TRBJ1-1; tentatively, D is TRBD1 (6 bases). The germline V and J ends were trimmed by 0 bases and 6 bases, with 15 bases remaining between them. The CDR3 loop spans 15 amino acids. Germline V lookup: CDR1 SGHDT, CDR2 YYEEEE. The DNA of the CDR3 is TGTGCCAGCAGCTTGGAGGCGGCGGGGGCCCCTGAAGCTTTCTTT. This sequence encodes CASSLEAAGAPEAFF.